A single sample is the source of the 4 T cell receptor beta chains below, sequenced in a study of cytomegalovirus exposure and HLA in healthy donors (dated by TCRdb to 2016 to 2017). The method was the immunoSEQ multiplex PCR assay. For the multiplex PCR, a mixture combining 60 forward primers for TCR Vbeta segments and 13 reverse primers for TCR Jbeta segments was used. TCRdb stores this immuneACCESS table with in-frame sequences only. Part of the clones is absent; in the studies checked, under half of the shortfall reflects unresolved V genes, and no reason is known for the rest. This sample gives fewer than 95,000 clones in total; around three quarters of them show up just once. The ten largest clones take up 0.57% of the sample. Specimen: PBMCs. Receptors originate from a man aged 25-40 years in good health and CMV-seronegative.

The V call is TRBV7-3, the J call TRBJ2-1, with a weak D call TRBD2 (6 bases). The CDR3 is 17 amino acids. V lost 1 base and J 7 bases, leaving 20 bases between the germline ends. The germline V gene has CDR1 SGHTA and CDR2 FQGTGA. CDR3 nucleotide sequence: TGTGCCAGCAGCTTAAGGGGGGAGACTAGGGCGGGGAATGAGCAGTTCTTC. Translated: CASSLRGETRAGNEQFF. The full variable domain, in which reference TRBV7-3 and TRBJ2-1 provide the parts outside the CDR3, is GAGVSQTPSNKVTEKGKYVELRCDPISGHTALYWYRQSLGQGPEFLIYFQGTGAADDSGLPNDRFFAVRPEGSVSTLKIQRTERGDSAVYLCASSLRGETRAGNEQFFGPGTRLTVL.

This sequence joins TRBV7-9 and TRBJ1-1, with TRBD1 matching 7 bases. Per germline, CDR1 SEHNR and CDR2 FQNEAQ (reference sequence). The CDR3 extends over 12 amino acids. The trim removed 9 bases at V and 3 bases at J, leaving 4 bases unmatched. The CDR3 DNA follows: TGTGCCAGTACAGGGGAGGACACTGAAGCTTTCTTT. Amino acid sequence: CASTGEDTEAFF.

This clone has just a few counts. The chain uses TRBV25-1 and TRBJ2-3; D is perhaps TRBD2 (6 bases). This CDR3 spans 16 amino acids. V lost 0 bases and J lost 3, with 13 bases in between. From germline, CDR1 is MGHDK and CDR2 SYGVNS. CDR3 loop: CASSEYAGRRTDTQYF. CDR3 nucleotide sequence: TGTGCCAGCAGTGAATATGCCGGGAGAAGGACAGATACGCAGTATTTT. The variable domain in full, completed from reference TRBV25-1 and TRBJ2-3, reads EADIYQTPRYLVIGTGKKITLECSQTMGHDKMYWYQQDPGMELHLIHYSYGVNSTEKGDLSSESTVSRIRTEHFPLTLESARPSHTSQYLCASSEYAGRRTDTQYFGPGTRLTVL.

The chain couples TRBV11-1 to TRBJ1-6; D is uncertain. The CDR3 contains 14 residues. Germline V gene lookup returns CDR1 SGHAT and CDR2 FQDESV (reference sequence). Deletions cut 5 bases from V and 9 bases from J, with 14 bases between. In DNA form, the CDR3 reads TGTGCCAGCAGCCCAACCGAGACAACTTCACCCCTCCACTTT. Its protein product is CASSPTETTSPLHF.